Below, 29 T cell receptor beta chains from the same sample are listed, as sequenced in a study of OX40 agonist ivuxolimab in advanced cancers. Profiling relied on immunoSEQ multiplex PCR, and the TCRdb table lists in-frame clones only, not all of them. The sample holds 45,000 to 55,000 clones, approximately 91% seen once. The sequencing here drew on CD4+ or CD8+ T cells sorted from blood, taken in a trial of the OX40 agonist ivuxolimab. The receptor source for this set is an adult with an advanced solid tumor such as melanoma, head and neck, liver or kidney cancer.

The chain combines TRBV18 with TRBJ2-7, with D possibly being TRBD1 (6 bases). Germline values: CDR1 KGHSH, CDR2 LQKENI. This CDR3 region has 15 residues. Trimming shortened V by 4 bases and J by 3 bases, and 16 bases separated the two germline ends. This chain's CDR3 is CASSRSSGQNYEQYF. DNA for the CDR3: TGTGCCAGCTCACGGAGTTCGGGACAAAACTACGAGCAGTACTTC.

The CDR3 DNA reads TGTGCCAGCAGCCTAAGCGGGGGTTCCTACAATGAGCAGTTCTTC. This codes for CASSLSGGSYNEQFF. This sequence joins TRBV6-6 and TRBJ2-1; 8 bases are a match to TRBD2. The V and J ends lost 6 bases and 1 base, in that order; junction bases with no gene match: 5. Per the germline V gene, CDR1 is MNHNY and CDR2 is SVGAGI (reference sequence). CDR3 length: 15 residues.

On this clone: Germline is not matched at one junction end, which may reflect a read error. The rearrangement joins TRBV14 to TRBJ2-1; D gene uncertain. CDR1 is SGHDN and CDR2 is FVKESK in the germline V gene. The CDR3 contains 10 residues. The CDR3 protein is CASSQTLPVF. CDR3 DNA sequence: TGTGCCAGCAGCCAAACCCTCCCGGTCTTC. Variable domain in full (rest from reference TRBV14 and TRBJ2-1): EAGVTQFPSHSVIEKGQTVTLRCDPISGHDNLYWYRRVMGKEIKFLLHFVKESKQDESGMPNNRFLAERTGGTYSTLKVQPAELEDSGVYFCASSQTLPVFGPGTRLTVL.

The chain recombines TRBV9 with TRBJ1-1; TRBD1 is a possible D gene (6 bases). Germline V gene data show CDR1 as SGDLS and CDR2 as YYNGEE. Trimming removed 4 bases from V and 6 bases from J, with 16 bases in between. The CDR3 totals 14 residues. DNA of the CDR3: TGTGCCAGCAGCCCCAAGGCGGGGGCGGCTGAAGCTTTCTTT. Translating gives CASSPKAGAAEAFF.

The chain uses TRBV5-1 and TRBJ2-5; D call uncertain. Trimming stripped 0 bases from V and 1 base from J, with 10 bases between. The V gene's germline CDR1 is SGHRS and CDR2 YFSETQ. The CDR3 covers 15 residues. The CDR3 here is CASSLEVGSQETQYF. The CDR3 DNA is TGCGCCAGCAGCTTGGAGGTCGGGTCCCAAGAGACCCAGTACTTC.

The chain combines TRBV9 with TRBJ1-2; D unclear. The CDR3 is 15 residues long. The ends were cut back, 0 bases at V and 0 bases at J, with 9 bases in the middle. The germline gives CDR1 SGDLS, CDR2 YYNGEE. For the CDR3, the DNA is TGTGCCAGCAGCGTAGCCACAGTAGCTAACTATGGCTACACCTTC. This sequence encodes CASSVATVANYGYTF.

The chain has TRBV6-4 and TRBJ2-3; D remains unclear. V was cut by 0 bases and J by 8 bases, with 15 bases left in between. The CDR3 loop spans 15 amino acids. In germline, CDR1 is MRHNA, CDR2 SNTAGT. This CDR3 reads CASSDSLGRTGTQYF. The CDR3 DNA follows: TGTGCCAGCAGTGACTCCCTAGGCAGGACGGGTACGCAGTATTTT.

The J gene is TRBJ2-3, the V gene TRBV18; TRBD1 matches at 10 bases. This CDR3 spans 16 amino acids. Trimming at V came to 1 base and at J to 3 bases, leaving 4 bases not matched to a gene. Per the germline V gene, CDR1 is KGHSH and CDR2 is LQKENI. The CDR3 nucleotides are TGTGCCAGCTCACCACTGGGACAGGGGTTTACAGATACGCAGTATTTT. Residues: CASSPLGQGFTDTQYF. Full variable domain (outside the CDR3, taken from reference TRBV18 and TRBJ2-3): NAGVMQNPRHLVRRRGQEARLRCSPMKGHSHVYWYRQLPEEGLKFMVYLQKENIIDESGMPKERFSAEFPKEGPSILRIQQVVRGDSAAYFCASSPLGQGFTDTQYFGPGTRLTVL.

The V gene is TRBV6-1, the J gene TRBJ2-5, with D unclear. Germline V gives CDR1 MNHNS, CDR2 SASEGT. CDR3 length equals 10 residues. Trimming removed 8 bases from V and 4 bases from J, with 5 bases in between. In DNA form, the CDR3 reads TGTGCCAGCCTACGAGAGACCCAGTACTTC. Translation gives CASLRETQYF.

This clone appeared once. The V and J genes are TRBV14 and TRBJ2-3; possible D gene TRBD2, 6 bases. V was shortened by 0 bases and J by 0 bases, with 10 bases between the two germline ends. Germline assignment: CDR1 SGHDN and CDR2 FVKESK. CDR3 length equals 16 residues. Written as DNA, the CDR3 is TGTGCCAGCAGCCAAGAGCTGGGACTTAGCACAGATACGCAGTATTTT. Translated, it gives CASSQELGLSTDTQYF.

V gene TRBV15 combines with J gene TRBJ2-3; 9 nucleotides line up with TRBD2. Germline V gene lookup returns CDR1 LNHNV and CDR2 YYDKDF (reference sequence). The CDR3 contains 16 residues. V dropped 5 bases and J dropped 3; count of bases not matched to a gene: 9. For the CDR3, the DNA is TGTGCCACCAGCGTGAATCCGGGACTAGCAACAGATACGCAGTATTTT. Translating it yields CATSVNPGLATDTQYF.

The chain couples TRBV28 to TRBJ1-5, with D perhaps TRBD1 (5 bases). The germline V gene encodes CDR1 MDHEN and CDR2 SYDVKM. V dropped 6 bases and J dropped 7 bases, with 16 bases sitting between them. This CDR3 has 14 residues. CDR3 in amino acids: CASRYYQGSQPQHF. DNA for the CDR3: TGTGCCAGCAGATACTATCAGGGAAGCCAGCCCCAGCATTTT.

The chain couples TRBV6-1 to TRBJ2-2; weak D call: TRBD1 (5 bases). Germline V lookup: CDR1 MNHNS, CDR2 SASEGT. The length of the CDR3 is 15 residues. Trimming cost V 1 base and J 1 base, with 7 bases left between them. The CDR3 DNA sequence: TGTGCCAGCAGTGAAGGGACACTGAACACCGGGGAGCTGTTTTTT. This encodes CASSEGTLNTGELFF.

This sequence joins TRBV10-3 and TRBJ2-7; D is perhaps TRBD2 (7 bases). In germline, CDR1 is ENHRY, CDR2 SYGVKD. V was cut by 10 bases and J by 7 bases, with 20 bases left in between. The CDR3 consists of 13 residues. The CDR3 DNA follows: TGTGCCACCGAGGGGGGCGGGAGTGGAGAGCAGTACTTC. Its translation: CATEGGGSGEQYF.

This chain uses TRBV19 with TRBJ2-4; D remains unclear. The CDR3 length is 16 residues. V lost 1 base, J lost 6 bases, and 16 bases lay in between. CDR1 is LNHDA, CDR2 SQIVND, per germline (reference sequence). The CDR3 bases are TGTGCCAGTAGTATAGTAGCCCTATCCCTCGGAAACATTCAGTACTTC. This gives the protein CASSIVALSLGNIQYF.

The chain carries TRBV13 and TRBJ2-3; possibly TRBD2 for D (5 bases). Germline V lookup: CDR1 PRHDT, CDR2 FYEKMQ (reference sequence). The CDR3 covers 15 residues. The germline V and J ends were trimmed by 4 bases and 0 bases, with 11 bases remaining between them. The CDR3 loop is CASSSGGSSTDTQYF. In DNA form, the CDR3 reads TGTGCCAGCAGCTCTGGAGGTTCTAGCACAGATACGCAGTATTTT.

The chain has TRBV9 and TRBJ2-1; 8 bases align to TRBD2. This CDR3 is built from 14 residues. Trimming at V came to 0 bases and at J to 9 bases, leaving 5 bases not matched to a gene. Germline CDR1 is SGDLS and CDR2 is YYNGEE. The CDR3 reads CASSVATRGGEQFF. For the CDR3, the DNA is TGTGCCAGCAGCGTAGCTACCCGGGGGGGTGAGCAGTTCTTC.

The chain uses TRBV28 and TRBJ1-5; D is unclear. CDR1 and CDR2 (germline): MDHEN, SYDVKM. The V and J ends lost 1 base and 2 bases respectively, with 15 bases between them. The CDR3 extends over 17 amino acids. The CDR3 DNA reads as TGTGCCAGCAGTTTATTAGTAGGGCGGAAAGGCAATCAGCCCCAGCATTTT. Its protein product is CASSLLVGRKGNQPQHF.

The rearrangement joins TRBV25-1 to TRBJ1-1, with a tentative D call TRBD1 (5 bases). This CDR3 has 14 residues. Germline V gives CDR1 MGHDK, CDR2 SYGVNS. Trimming left V 6 bases short and J 0 bases short, with 11 bases between. The DNA of the CDR3 is TGTGCCAGCAGGACAGTAGGGTTGAACACTGAAGCTTTCTTT. This sequence encodes CASRTVGLNTEAFF.

V is TRBV23-1 and J is TRBJ2-2; D possibly matches TRBD1 or TRBD2 (5 bases each). TRBV23-1 is an ORF for which the function is uncertain. This CDR3 comprises 17 residues. Trimming took off 2 bases at V and 5 bases at J, with 18 bases between the two ends. The CDR3 protein is CASSQPVSRGVTGELFF. CDR3 DNA sequence: TGCGCCAGCAGTCAACCGGTTAGTAGGGGAGTGACCGGGGAGCTGTTTTTT.

The chain uses TRBV6-1 and TRBJ2-3; D uncertain. The CDR3 is made up of 16 amino acids. CDR1 and CDR2 (germline): MNHNS, SASEGT. Trimming removed 1 base at V and 3 bases at J, with 14 bases between. CDR3 amino acids: CASSEDRGPSTDTQYF. CDR3 nucleotide sequence: TGTGCCAGCAGTGAAGATAGAGGCCCCTCTACAGATACGCAGTATTTT.

The CDR3 bases are TGTGCCACCAGCAACCGGGACATCTCCTACGAGCAGTACTTC. Encoded protein: CATSNRDISYEQYF. This sequence joins TRBV15 and TRBJ2-7, with D tentatively TRBD1 (6 bases). The CDR3 is 14 amino acids. In germline, CDR1 is LNHNV, CDR2 YYDKDF (reference sequence). V dropped 4 bases and J dropped 0 bases, with 10 bases sitting between them.

The rearrangement joins TRBV5-3 to TRBJ1-1; tentative D call: TRBD1 (6 bases). TRBV5-3 carries the ORF label, with uncertain function. Trimming took off 0 bases at V and 1 base at J, with 7 bases between the two ends. The CDR3 extends over 14 amino acids. CDR3 loop: CARSLGGRNTEAFF. The CDR3 region has the DNA TGTGCCAGAAGCTTGGGGGGGCGGAACACTGAAGCTTTCTTT.

CDR3 DNA: TGCGCCAGCAGCTTGGCGGCGGGAGTGAGCACAGATACGCAGTATTTT. Its translation: CASSLAAGVSTDTQYF. The rearrangement joins TRBV5-1 to TRBJ2-3; 7 positions match TRBD2. Per the germline V gene, CDR1 is SGHRS and CDR2 is YFSETQ. The CDR3 is 16 amino acids. Trimming cost V 0 bases and J 0 bases; bases outside gene matches: 4.

V usage is TRBV11-2 and J usage is TRBJ2-5, with D possibly matching TRBD2 (6 bases). The length of the CDR3 is 13 residues. V was trimmed by 6 bases and J by 3 bases, leaving 11 bases between them. Germline V CDR1 and CDR2: SGHAT, FQNNGV. In DNA form, the CDR3 reads TGTGCCAGCAGAAAAAAGCGGGAAGAGACCCAGTACTTC. This sequence encodes CASRKKREETQYF.

The chain is built from TRBV29-1 and TRBJ2-6; D not certain. With 4 bases removed from V and 2 bases from J, the gap between germline ends came to 9 bases. The CDR3 has 14 residues. Germline CDR1 SQVTM, CDR2 ANQGSEA. The CDR3 region is CSVVWSPGANVLTF. The CDR3 nucleotides read TGCAGCGTTGTCTGGAGCCCTGGGGCCAACGTCCTGACTTTC.

The CDR3 bases are TGTGCCATTGGGACAGGGGTGAACACTGAAGCTTTCTTT. Its protein product is CAIGTGVNTEAFF. The rearrangement uses TRBV10-3 and TRBJ1-1, with 10 bases lining up with TRBD1. Looked up from germline, CDR1 is ENHRY and CDR2 is SYGVKD. This CDR3 has 13 residues. Unmatched junction bases numbered 1, after V lost 9 bases and J lost 0 bases.

This sequence joins TRBV27 and TRBJ2-3; 10 bases fit TRBD2. Germline trimming cut 5 bases from V and 0 bases from J; bases unmatched to any gene: 5. The CDR3 contains 16 residues. CDR1 is MNHEY and CDR2 is SMNVEV in the germline V gene (reference sequence). CDR3 coding DNA: TGTGCCAGCAGTAAGACTAGCGGGCCTAGCACAGATACGCAGTATTTT. Protein sequence: CASSKTSGPSTDTQYF.

The rearrangement uses TRBV11-2 and TRBJ2-1; a weak D match, TRBD1 (8 bases). V was pared by 5 bases and J by 4 bases, with 15 bases between. In germline, CDR1 is SGHAT, CDR2 FQNNGV. The CDR3 consists of 15 residues. This CDR3 is CASSPTGGGYNEQFF. The CDR3 nucleotides read TGTGCCAGCAGCCCCACAGGGGGGGGATACAATGAGCAGTTCTTC.